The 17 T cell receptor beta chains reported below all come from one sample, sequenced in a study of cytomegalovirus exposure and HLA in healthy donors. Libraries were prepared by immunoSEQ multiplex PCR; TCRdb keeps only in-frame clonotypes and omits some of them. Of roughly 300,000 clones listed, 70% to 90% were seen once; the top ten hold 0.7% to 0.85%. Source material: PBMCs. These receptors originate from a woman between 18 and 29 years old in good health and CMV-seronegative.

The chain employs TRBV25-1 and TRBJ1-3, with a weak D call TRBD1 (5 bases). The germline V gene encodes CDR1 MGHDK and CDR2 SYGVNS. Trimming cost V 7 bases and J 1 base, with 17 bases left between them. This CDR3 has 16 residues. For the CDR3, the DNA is TGTGCCAGCACCCCTGGGGGGGTGGGTTCTGGAAACACCATATATTTT. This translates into CASTPGGVGSGNTIYF.

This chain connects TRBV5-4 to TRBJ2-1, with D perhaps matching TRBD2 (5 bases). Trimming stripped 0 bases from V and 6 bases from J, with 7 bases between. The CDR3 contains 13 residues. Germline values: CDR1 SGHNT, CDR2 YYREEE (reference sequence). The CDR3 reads CASSLALANEQFF. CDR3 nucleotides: TGTGCCAGCAGCTTGGCCCTAGCCAATGAGCAGTTCTTC.

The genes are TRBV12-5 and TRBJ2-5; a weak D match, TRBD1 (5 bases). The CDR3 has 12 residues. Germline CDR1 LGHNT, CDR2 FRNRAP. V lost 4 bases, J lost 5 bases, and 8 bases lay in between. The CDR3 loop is CASGSGPETQYF. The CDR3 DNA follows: TGTGCTAGTGGTTCAGGGCCGGAGACCCAGTACTTC.

The CDR3 reads CASSVAGDTYEQYF. The CDR3 coding sequence is TGTGCCAGCAGCGTAGCGGGGGATACCTACGAGCAGTACTTC. The V and J genes are TRBV9 and TRBJ2-7, with a possible D match to TRBD2 (6 bases). Germline CDR1 reads SGDLS; CDR2 reads YYNGEE. The CDR3 contains 14 residues. Trimming left V 0 bases short and J 2 bases short, with 9 bases between.

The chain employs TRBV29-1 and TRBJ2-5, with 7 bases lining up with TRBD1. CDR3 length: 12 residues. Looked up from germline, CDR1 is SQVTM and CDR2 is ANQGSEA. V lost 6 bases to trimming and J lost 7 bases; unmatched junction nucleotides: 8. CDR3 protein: CSVAVPGGTQYF. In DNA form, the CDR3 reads TGCAGCGTGGCAGTACCAGGGGGGACCCAGTACTTC.

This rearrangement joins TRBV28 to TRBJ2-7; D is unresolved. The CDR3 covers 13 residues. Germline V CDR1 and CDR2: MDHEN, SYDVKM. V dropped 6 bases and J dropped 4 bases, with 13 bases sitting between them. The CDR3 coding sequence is TGTGCCAGCAGCCGAGCGATCGGGTACGAGCAGTACTTC. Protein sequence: CASSRAIGYEQYF.

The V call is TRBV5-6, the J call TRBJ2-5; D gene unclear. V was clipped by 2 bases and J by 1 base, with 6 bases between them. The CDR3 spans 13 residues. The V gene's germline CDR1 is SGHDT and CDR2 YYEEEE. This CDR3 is CASSFGTQETQYF. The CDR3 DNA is TGTGCCAGCAGCTTTGGCACCCAAGAGACCCAGTACTTC.

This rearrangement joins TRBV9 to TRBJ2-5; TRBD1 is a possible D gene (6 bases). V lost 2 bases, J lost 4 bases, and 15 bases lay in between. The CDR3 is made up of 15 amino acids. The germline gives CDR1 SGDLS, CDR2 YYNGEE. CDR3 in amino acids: CASSVGDITGETQYF. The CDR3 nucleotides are TGTGCCAGCAGCGTGGGGGACATCACGGGAGAGACCCAGTACTTC.

Here the CDR3 DNA reads TGTGCCAGTAGTATGGGGGAGGCCTCCTACGAGCAGTACTTC. This translates into CASSMGEASYEQYF. V is TRBV19 and J is TRBJ2-7; tentatively, D is TRBD2 (6 bases). The CDR3 length is 14 residues. Germline V gene data show CDR1 as LNHDA and CDR2 as SQIVND (reference sequence). Trimming pared 3 bases from V and 0 bases from J, leaving 9 bases between.

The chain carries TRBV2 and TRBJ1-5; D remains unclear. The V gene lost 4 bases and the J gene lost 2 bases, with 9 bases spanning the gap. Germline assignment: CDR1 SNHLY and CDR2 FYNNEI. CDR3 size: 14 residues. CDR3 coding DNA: TGTGCCAGCAGTGTAAGCGGAGGCAATCAGCCCCAGCATTTT. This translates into CASSVSGGNQPQHF.

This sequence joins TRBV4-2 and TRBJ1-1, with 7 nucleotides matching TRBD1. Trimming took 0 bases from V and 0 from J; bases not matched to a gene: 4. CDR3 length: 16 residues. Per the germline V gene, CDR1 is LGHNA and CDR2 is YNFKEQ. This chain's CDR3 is CASSQDLGQVNTEAFF. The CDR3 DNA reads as TGTGCCAGCAGCCAAGATTTAGGACAGGTGAACACTGAAGCTTTCTTT.

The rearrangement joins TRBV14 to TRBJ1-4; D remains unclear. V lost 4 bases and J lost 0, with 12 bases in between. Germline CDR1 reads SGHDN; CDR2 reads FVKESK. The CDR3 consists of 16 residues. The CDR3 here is CASSLLSQTTNEKLFF. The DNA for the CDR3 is TGTGCCAGCAGCCTCCTCTCCCAGACAACTAATGAAAAACTGTTTTTT. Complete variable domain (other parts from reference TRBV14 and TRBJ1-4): EAGVTQFPSHSVIEKGQTVTLRCDPISGHDNLYWYRRVMGKEIKFLLHFVKESKQDESGMPNNRFLAERTGGTYSTLKVQPAELEDSGVYFCASSLLSQTTNEKLFFGSGTQLSVL.

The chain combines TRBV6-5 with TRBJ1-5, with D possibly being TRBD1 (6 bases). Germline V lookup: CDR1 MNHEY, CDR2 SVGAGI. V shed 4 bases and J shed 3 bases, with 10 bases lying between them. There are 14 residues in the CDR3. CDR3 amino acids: CASSSTGNNQPQHF. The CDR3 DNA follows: TGTGCCAGCAGTTCCACAGGGAACAATCAGCCCCAGCATTTT.

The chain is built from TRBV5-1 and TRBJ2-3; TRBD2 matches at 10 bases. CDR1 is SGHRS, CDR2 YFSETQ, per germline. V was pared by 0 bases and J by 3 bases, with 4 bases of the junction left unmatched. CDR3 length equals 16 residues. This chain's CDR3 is CASSLAGGLATDTQYF. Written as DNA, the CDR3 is TGCGCCAGCAGCTTGGCAGGGGGACTAGCGACAGATACGCAGTATTTT.

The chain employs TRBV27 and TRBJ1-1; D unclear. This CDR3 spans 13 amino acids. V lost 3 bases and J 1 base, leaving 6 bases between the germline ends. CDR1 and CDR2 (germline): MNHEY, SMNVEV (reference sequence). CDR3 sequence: CASSFEQNTEAFF. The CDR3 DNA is TGTGCCAGCAGTTTCGAACAGAACACTGAAGCTTTCTTT.

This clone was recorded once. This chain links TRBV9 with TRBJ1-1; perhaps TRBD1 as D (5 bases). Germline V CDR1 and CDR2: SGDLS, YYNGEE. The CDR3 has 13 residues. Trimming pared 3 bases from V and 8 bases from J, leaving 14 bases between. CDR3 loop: CASSDSGRSEAFF. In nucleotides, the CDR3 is TGTGCCAGCAGCGATTCAGGGAGGTCGGAAGCTTTCTTT.

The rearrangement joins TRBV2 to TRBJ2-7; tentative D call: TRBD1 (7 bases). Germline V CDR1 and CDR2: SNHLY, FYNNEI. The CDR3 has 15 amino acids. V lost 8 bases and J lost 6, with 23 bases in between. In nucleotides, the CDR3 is TGTGCCAGCCAAATCGACAGGGCCCTGGGAGGCGAGCAGTACTTC. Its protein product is CASQIDRALGGEQYF.